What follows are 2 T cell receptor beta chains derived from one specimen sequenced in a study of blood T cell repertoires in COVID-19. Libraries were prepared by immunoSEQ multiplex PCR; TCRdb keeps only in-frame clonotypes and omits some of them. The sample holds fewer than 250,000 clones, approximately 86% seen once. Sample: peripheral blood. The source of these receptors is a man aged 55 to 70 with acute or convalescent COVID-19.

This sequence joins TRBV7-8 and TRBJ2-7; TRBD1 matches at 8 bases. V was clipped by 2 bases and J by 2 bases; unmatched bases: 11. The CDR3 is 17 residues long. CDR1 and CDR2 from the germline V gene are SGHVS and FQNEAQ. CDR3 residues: CASSLTSGQGNPYEQYF. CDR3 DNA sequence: TGTGCCAGCAGCTTAACCTCAGGACAGGGAAACCCCTACGAGCAGTACTTC.

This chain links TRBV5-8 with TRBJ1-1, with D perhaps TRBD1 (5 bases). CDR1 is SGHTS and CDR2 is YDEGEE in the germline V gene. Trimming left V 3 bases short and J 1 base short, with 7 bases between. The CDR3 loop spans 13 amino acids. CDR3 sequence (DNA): TGTGCCAGCAGCTCGACAGCGAACACTGAAGCTTTCTTT. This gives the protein CASSSTANTEAFF.